This entry lists 7 T cell receptor beta chains sequenced from one sample in a study of cytomegalovirus exposure and HLA in healthy donors. Researchers ran the PCR with 60 Vbeta and 13 Jbeta primers. The protocol was immunoSEQ multiplex PCR, while the TCRdb copy is restricted to in-frame clones and leaves out a portion. The repertoire holds approximately 120,000 clones, with 70% to 80% as singletons. The sequenced sample consisted of PBMCs. Source of these receptors: a man in his thirties or forties in good health and CMV-seronegative.

The J gene is TRBJ2-1, the V gene TRBV30, with TRBD1 as a possible D gene (5 bases). The V gene's germline CDR1 is GTSNPN and CDR2 SVGIG (reference sequence). The CDR3 sequence is 15 residues long. The V gene lost 3 bases and the J gene lost 2 bases, with 14 bases spanning the gap. CDR3 region: CAWRVPRTTYNEQFF. DNA for the CDR3: TGTGCCTGGAGGGTCCCCAGGACAACCTACAATGAGCAGTTCTTC.

This clone was found a few times. The chain joins TRBV6-1 to TRBJ2-5, with TRBD2 identical over 9 bases. The junction had 8 bases not matched to a gene; V was cut back by 4 bases and J by 5 bases. CDR1 is MNHNS, CDR2 SASEGT, per germline. The CDR3 loop spans 15 amino acids. The CDR3 DNA is TGTGCCAGCAGTGTGGGCGGGGGGGCCTTGGAGACCCAGTACTTC. Translation gives CASSVGGGALETQYF.

The CDR3 loop reads CASSSRWTGGYSTDTQYF. The CDR3 DNA is TGCGCCAGCAGCTCCCGCTGGACAGGCGGATATAGCACAGATACGCAGTATTTT. The chain joins TRBV5-1 to TRBJ2-3, with TRBD1 matching over 7 bases. J gave up 0 bases and V 3 bases, and 13 bases lay outside the gene matches. Germline values: CDR1 SGHRS, CDR2 YFSETQ. CDR3 length: 18 amino acids.

The DNA of the CDR3 is TGTGCCAGCTCACCTCGCGAATTTAGCGGGAGCTCCTACAATGAGCAGTTCTTC. Translation: CASSPREFSGSSYNEQFF. The chain joins TRBV18 to TRBJ2-1, with 9 bases lining up with TRBD2. There are 18 residues in the CDR3. The germline gives CDR1 KGHSH, CDR2 LQKENI. The V and J ends lost 3 bases and 0 bases, in that order; junction bases with no gene match: 9.

The V gene is TRBV27, the J gene TRBJ2-3; 16 positions match TRBD2. Germline V CDR1 and CDR2: MNHEY, SMNVEV (reference sequence). V trimming: 6 bases; J trimming: 2 bases; junction bases outside the gene matches: 8. The CDR3 length is 18 residues. CDR3 region: CASSRPGLAGGPTDTQYF. The CDR3 DNA follows: TGTGCCAGCAGCCGTCCGGGACTAGCGGGAGGGCCCACAGATACGCAGTATTTT.

The genes are TRBV28 and TRBJ2-7; TRBD2 agrees at 7 bases. Germline CDR1 is MDHEN and CDR2 is SYDVKM. V shed 6 bases, J shed 3 bases, and the junction held 5 bases outside the gene matches. The CDR3 is 13 amino acids. The CDR3: CASRGGGSYEQYF. In DNA, the CDR3 is TGTGCCAGCAGGGGTGGCGGGAGCTACGAGCAGTACTTC. Full variable domain (outside the CDR3, taken from reference TRBV28 and TRBJ2-7): DVKVTQSSRYLVKRTGEKVFLECVQDMDHENMFWYRQDPGLGLRLIYFSYDVKMKEKGDIPEGYSVSREKKERFSLILESASTNQTSMYLCASRGGGSYEQYFGPGTRLTVT.

The V call is TRBV6-1, the J call TRBJ1-1; D ambiguous. Germline V gene lookup returns CDR1 MNHNS and CDR2 SASEGT. The CDR3 is 11 amino acids. The V end lost 11 bases, the J end lost 3 bases, and 10 bases lay between the germline ends. The CDR3 loop reads CALYLYTEAFF. For the CDR3, the DNA is TGTGCCTTGTATTTGTACACTGAAGCTTTCTTT.